This T cell receptor (beta chain) was identified in a study of T cell changes during pregnancy in multiple sclerosis. There are 14 residues in the CDR3. Germline V lookup: CDR1 GTSNPN, CDR2 SVGIG (reference sequence). With 5 bases removed from V and 8 bases from J, the gap between germline ends came to 21 bases. Some clones are missing from TCRdb's copy, which holds only in-frame ones; the method was immunoSEQ multiplex PCR. The table records over 50,000 clones, roughly nine tenths of them present only once. The receptor was isolated from a female donor in good health, enrolled as a control in a pregnancy study. The specimen was peripheral blood, collected in the first trimester of pregnancy. The chain carries TRBV30 and TRBJ1-2; no clear D. DNA for the CDR3: TGTGCCTGGGGGAGAACCCCCGGAGCACGGGGCTACACCTTC. Encoded protein: CAWGRTPGARGYTF.